The sample holds one count of the clone carrying this T cell receptor beta chain. Its target is not known. The repertoire was sequenced with immunoSEQ multiplex PCR; TCRdb's copy has only in-frame clones and lacks some. The sample comprises tens of thousands of clones, 88% of which are singletons, and roughly 5.1% rests with the top ten. Germline lookup yields CDR1 MNHEY and CDR2 SVGAGI. This CDR3 spans 13 amino acids. V was clipped by 3 bases and J by 6 bases, with 12 bases between them. This sample is drawn from a study of T cell responses to AZD1222 COVID-19 vaccine. General study findings and limits: Spike-wide vaccine-associated CD4 TCRs dominated at 160-218 and 743-854. No repertoire was sampled before or during the peak T cell response, only after it.

The chain recombines TRBV6-5 with TRBJ2-7, with D hard to call. The origin of this receptor is an adult in good health. Sequencing was performed on peripheral blood, taken on day 0 of MenACWY control vaccination. CDR3 loop: CASSYDTGREQYF. The CDR3 DNA sequence: TGTGCCAGCAGTTATGATACCGGACGCGAGCAGTACTTC.